The rows below give T cell receptor beta chains drawn from one sample of a study of cytomegalovirus exposure and HLA in healthy donors. Generated by immunoSEQ multiplex PCR, the TCRdb table keeps only in-frame clones and is missing some. The data contain about 110,000 clones, about four fifths of them singletons. The sample consisted of PBMCs. All receptors derive from a man aged 25 to 40 in good health and CMV-seropositive. CDR3s leave out the opening cysteine and the closing phenylalanine or tryptophan. Fields, in order: V gene, J gene, CDR3 protein.

TRBV2	TRBJ2-4	ASSEGQGGIQY
TRBV5-1	TRBJ2-7	ASSRSAGDEQY
TRBV18	TRBJ2-3	ASSPTTGSSTDTQY
TRBV6-1	TRBJ1-4	ASSEALGGDLD
TRBV5-5	TRBJ2-7	ASSLVSGEGEQY
TRBV11-2	TRBJ1-3	ASSNPRNTIY
TRBV19	TRBJ2-7	ASSIASGGYEQY
TRBV9	TRBJ2-7	ASSVAGGGYEQY
TRBV11-3	TRBJ1-1	ACSRGANTEAF
TRBV11-3	TRBJ1-1	ASSERTGAEAF
TRBV14	TRBJ2-3	ASSPRTSGGSPQY
TRBV30	TRBJ2-5	AWSPTDSPEETQY
TRBV7-8	TRBJ1-2	ASSLTLDGYT
TRBV7-9	TRBJ1-1	ASSLRGPEAF
TRBV7-9	TRBJ1-2	ASSPNTGVGYT
TRBV2	TRBJ2-5	ASMRETQY
TRBV7-9	TRBJ2-3	ASSYRQNPYTDTQY
TRBV21-1	TRBJ1-2	ASNSLDTLVYGYT
TRBV9	TRBJ2-3	ASSVGGGGPDTQY
TRBV28	TRBJ1-4	ASSLPGGDLEKLF
TRBV5-1	TRBJ2-3	ASSLGSADTQY
TRBV7-9	TRBJ1-2	SSSHIPRSPYGYT
TRBV15	TRBJ1-1	ATSSSRVLPEAF
TRBV18	TRBJ2-6	ASSPNGGTGANVLT
TRBV7-9	TRBJ2-3	ASTWDRVTDTQY
TRBV7-9	TRBJ2-2	ARSPFGGDTGELF
TRBV5-4	TRBJ2-7	VSSAPGYEQY